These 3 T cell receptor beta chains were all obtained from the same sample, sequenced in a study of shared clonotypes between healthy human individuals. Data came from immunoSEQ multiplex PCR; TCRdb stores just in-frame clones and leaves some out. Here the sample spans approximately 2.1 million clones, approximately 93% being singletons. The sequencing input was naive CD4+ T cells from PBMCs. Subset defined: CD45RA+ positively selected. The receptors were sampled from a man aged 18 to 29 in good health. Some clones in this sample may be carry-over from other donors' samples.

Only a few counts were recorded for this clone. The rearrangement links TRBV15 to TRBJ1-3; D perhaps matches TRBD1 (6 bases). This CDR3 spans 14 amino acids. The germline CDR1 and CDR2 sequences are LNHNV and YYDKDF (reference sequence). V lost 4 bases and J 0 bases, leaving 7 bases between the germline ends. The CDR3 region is CATSKQGSGNTIYF. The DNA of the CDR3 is TGTGCCACCAGCAAACAGGGCTCTGGAAACACCATATATTTT.

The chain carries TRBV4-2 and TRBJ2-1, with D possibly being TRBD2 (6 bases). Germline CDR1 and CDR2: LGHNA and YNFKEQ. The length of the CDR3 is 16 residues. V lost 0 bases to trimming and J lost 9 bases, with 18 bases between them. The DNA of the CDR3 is TGTGCCAGCAGCCAAGATAGGAGGGAGGTCAACCCTGAGCAGTTCTTC. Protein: CASSQDRREVNPEQFF.

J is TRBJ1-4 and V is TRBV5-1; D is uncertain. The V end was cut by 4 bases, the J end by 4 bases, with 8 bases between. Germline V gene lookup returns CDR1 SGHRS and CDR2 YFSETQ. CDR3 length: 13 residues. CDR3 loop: CASSVDVNEKLFF. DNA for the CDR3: TGCGCCAGCAGCGTGGACGTTAATGAAAAACTGTTTTTT.